This TCR beta chain was sequenced for a study of CD8+ T cells in alopecia areata. Sampling of alopecia areata patients yielded lesional scalp punch biopsies as well as peripheral blood. The CDR3 is made up of 14 amino acids. Trimming left V 6 bases short and J 4 bases short, with 15 bases between. Germline lookup yields CDR1 MNHNS and CDR2 SASEGT. RNA was isolated and reverse transcribed to cDNA, the sequencing template. This table comes from immunoSEQ multiplex PCR, and its TCRdb copy is limited to in-frame clones, with some not included. This table has some 20,000 clones, around three fifths appearing once.

The TCR was taken from a human donor with alopecia areata. The sample consisted of skin, taken at week 0. J is TRBJ1-1 and V is TRBV6-1; no firm D call. The CDR3 nucleotides read TGTGCCAGCAGCCCCGCCACGTGGGGCACTGAAGCTTTCTTT. It is translated as CASSPATWGTEAFF.